The clone carrying this T cell receptor (beta chain) was picked up a small number of times. Other DNA sequences in this sample translate to the same CDR3. The data originate from a study of blood T cell repertoires in COVID-19. Study-level information: Sites in the United States, Italy and Spain provided acute and convalescent COVID-19 samples. From T cells, B-cell-depleted T cells, or PBMCs came the material, which was cDNA or gDNA.

As handled by the study authors: Scientists estimated how many nucleated cells there were by amplifying reference gene primers. Data came from immunoSEQ multiplex PCR; TCRdb stores just in-frame clones and leaves some out. D and trimming were read from the DNA, whereas the V and J calls and clone size are those reported in that table. Altogether 160,000 or so clones are present, more than 90% being singletons, with the ten largest covering over 15%. This CDR3 contains 14 residues. Germline V gene lookup returns CDR1 ENHRY and CDR2 SYGVKD. V lost 3 bases to trimming and J lost 3 bases, with 11 bases between them.

J is TRBJ1-2 and V is TRBV10-3; unclear D gene. Sequencing was performed on peripheral blood. The receptor's source is a man aged 55 to 69 with active or convalescent COVID-19. CDR3 in amino acids: CAISEKGGDYGYTF. The CDR3 DNA reads as TGTGCCATCAGTGAAAAAGGCGGGGACTATGGCTACACCTTC.